The present T cell receptor (beta chain) was sequenced within a study of blood T cells in healthy people across ages. General study results and limits: Diversity estimates from one million T cells were considered underestimates. Both naive CD4+ cell counts and diversity were greater in long-lived donors than in aged donors.

Worth noting for this clonotype: Its matching antigen is unknown.

A minimum of 7 million PBMCs was isolated per sample. A sample-barcoded 5' primer and a J-beta primer mix were used in a second PCR of roughly 6 to 11 cycles. Sequencing yielded, for each sample, at least 2.5 million paired-end reads carrying CDR3. MiXCR was run by TCRdb on the 5' RACE reads, yielding one entry per CDR3 protein. The table includes around 1,900,000 distinct CDR3 sequences, about two fifths detected once. V lost 6 bases to trimming and J lost 7 bases, with 13 bases between them. CDR3 length equals 13 residues. The germline V gene has CDR1 MNHEY and CDR2 SVGEGT. The sequenced material came from blood. This chain joins TRBV6-2 or TRBV6-3 and TRBJ1-5; possible D gene TRBD1, 6 bases. The source is a human donor in good health. CDR3 in DNA: TGTGCCAGCAGGACAAGGGGGGAGCAGCCCCAGCATTTT. Amino acids: CASRTRGEQPQHF.